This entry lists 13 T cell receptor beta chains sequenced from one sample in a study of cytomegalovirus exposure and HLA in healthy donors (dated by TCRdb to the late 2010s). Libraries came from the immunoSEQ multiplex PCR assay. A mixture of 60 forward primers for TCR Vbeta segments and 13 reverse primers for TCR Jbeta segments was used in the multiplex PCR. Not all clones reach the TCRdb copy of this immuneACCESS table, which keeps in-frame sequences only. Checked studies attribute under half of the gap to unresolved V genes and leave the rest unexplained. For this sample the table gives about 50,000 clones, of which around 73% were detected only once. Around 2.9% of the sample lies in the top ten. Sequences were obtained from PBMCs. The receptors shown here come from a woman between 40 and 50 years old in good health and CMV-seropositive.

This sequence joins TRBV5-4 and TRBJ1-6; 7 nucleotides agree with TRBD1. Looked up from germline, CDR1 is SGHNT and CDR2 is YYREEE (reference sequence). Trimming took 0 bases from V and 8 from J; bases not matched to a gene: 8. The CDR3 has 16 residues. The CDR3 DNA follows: TGTGCCAGCAGCTTGGTAAAGGGGGCCGGAGATTCACCCCTCCACTTT. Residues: CASSLVKGAGDSPLHF.

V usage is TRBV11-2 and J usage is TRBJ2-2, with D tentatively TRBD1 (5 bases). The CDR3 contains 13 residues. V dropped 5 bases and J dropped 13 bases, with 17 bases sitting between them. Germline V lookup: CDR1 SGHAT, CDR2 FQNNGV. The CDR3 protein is CASSPPGSQGLFF. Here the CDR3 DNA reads TGTGCCAGCAGCCCGCCCGGGTCTCAGGGGCTGTTTTTT.

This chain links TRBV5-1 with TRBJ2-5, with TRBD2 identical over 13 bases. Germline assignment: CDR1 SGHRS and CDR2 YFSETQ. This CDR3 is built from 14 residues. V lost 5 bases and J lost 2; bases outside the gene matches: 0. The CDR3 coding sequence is TGCGCCAGCAGACTAGCGGGGGGGCAAGAGACCCAGTACTTC. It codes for CASRLAGGQETQYF.

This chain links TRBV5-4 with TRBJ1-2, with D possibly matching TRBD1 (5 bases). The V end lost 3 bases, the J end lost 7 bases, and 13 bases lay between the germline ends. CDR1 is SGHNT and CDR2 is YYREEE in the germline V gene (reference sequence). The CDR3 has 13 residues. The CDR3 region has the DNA TGTGCCAGCAGCTGGAGGGGAACGGGTGGCTACACCTTC. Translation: CASSWRGTGGYTF.

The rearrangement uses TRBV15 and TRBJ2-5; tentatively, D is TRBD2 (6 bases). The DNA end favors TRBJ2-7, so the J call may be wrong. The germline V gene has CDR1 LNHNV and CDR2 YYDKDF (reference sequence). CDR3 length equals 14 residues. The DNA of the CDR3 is TGTGCCACCAGCACCGGGCGGGGCGGGTACGAGCAGTACTTC. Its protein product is CATSTGRGGYEQYF.

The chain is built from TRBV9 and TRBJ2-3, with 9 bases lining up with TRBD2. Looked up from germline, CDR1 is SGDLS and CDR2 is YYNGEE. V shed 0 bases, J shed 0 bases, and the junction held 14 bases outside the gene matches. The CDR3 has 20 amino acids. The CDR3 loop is CASSVGMGSGGTPSTDTQYF. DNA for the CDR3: TGTGCCAGCAGCGTAGGGATGGGCAGCGGGGGGACCCCTAGCACAGATACGCAGTATTTT. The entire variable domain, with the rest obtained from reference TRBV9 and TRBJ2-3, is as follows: DSGVTQTPKHLITATGQRVTLRCSPRSGDLSVYWYQQSLDQGLQFLIQYYNGEERAKGNILERFSAQQFPDLHSELNLSSLELGDSALYFCASSVGMGSGGTPSTDTQYFGPGTRLTVL.

For the CDR3, the DNA is TGTGCCAGCAGGTCTCGAGGGGGCAAGGATTTGAATTCACCCCTCCACTTT. This translates into CASRSRGGKDLNSPLHF. This chain uses TRBV7-9 with TRBJ1-6; TRBD1 matches 7 bases. CDR3 size: 17 residues. Germline CDR1 is SEHNR and CDR2 is FQNEAQ (reference sequence). V was clipped by 6 bases and J by 7 bases; unmatched bases: 15.

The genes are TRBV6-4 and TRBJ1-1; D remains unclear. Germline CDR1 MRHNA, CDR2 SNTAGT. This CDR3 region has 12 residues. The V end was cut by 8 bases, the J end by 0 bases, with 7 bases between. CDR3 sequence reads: CASSFMNTEAFF. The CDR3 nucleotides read TGTGCCAGCTCGTTTATGAACACTGAAGCTTTCTTT.

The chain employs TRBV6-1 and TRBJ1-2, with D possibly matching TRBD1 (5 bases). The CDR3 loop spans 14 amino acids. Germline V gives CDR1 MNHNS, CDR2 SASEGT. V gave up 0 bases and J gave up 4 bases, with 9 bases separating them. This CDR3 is CASSEASGGYGYTF. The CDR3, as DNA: TGTGCCAGCAGTGAAGCCTCGGGGGGCTATGGCTACACCTTC.

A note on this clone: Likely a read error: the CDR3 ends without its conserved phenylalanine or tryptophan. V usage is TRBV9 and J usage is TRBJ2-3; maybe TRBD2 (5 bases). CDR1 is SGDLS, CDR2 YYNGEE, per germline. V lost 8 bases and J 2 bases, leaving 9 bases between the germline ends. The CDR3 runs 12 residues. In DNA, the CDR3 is TGTGCCAGTGGAGGATACACAGATACGCAGTATGTT. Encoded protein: CASGGYTDTQYV.

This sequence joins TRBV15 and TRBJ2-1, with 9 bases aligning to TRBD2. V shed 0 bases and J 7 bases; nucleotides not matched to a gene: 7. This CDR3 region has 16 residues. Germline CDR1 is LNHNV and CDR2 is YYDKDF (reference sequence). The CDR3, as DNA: TGTGCCACCAGCAGAGAGGCGGGCGGGGGGGGTAATGAGCAGTTCTTC. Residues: CATSREAGGGGNEQFF.

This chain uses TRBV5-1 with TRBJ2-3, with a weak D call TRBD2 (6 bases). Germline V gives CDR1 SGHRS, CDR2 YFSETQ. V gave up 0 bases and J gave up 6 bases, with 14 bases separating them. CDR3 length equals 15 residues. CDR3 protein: CASSLVLARKDTQYF. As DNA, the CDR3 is TGCGCCAGCAGCTTGGTACTAGCCCGCAAGGATACGCAGTATTTT.

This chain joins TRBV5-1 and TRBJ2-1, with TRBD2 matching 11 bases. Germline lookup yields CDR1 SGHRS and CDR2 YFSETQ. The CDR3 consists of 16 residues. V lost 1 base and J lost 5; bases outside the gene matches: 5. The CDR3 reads CASSLLGTSGHNEQFF. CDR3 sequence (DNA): TGCGCCAGCAGCTTGCTGGGGACTAGCGGACACAATGAGCAGTTCTTC.